The 3 T cell receptor beta chains listed next were all sequenced from one sample in a study of cytomegalovirus exposure and HLA in healthy donors. PCR employed 60 Vbeta and 13 Jbeta primers. Sequenced by immunoSEQ multiplex PCR; TCRdb stores in-frame clones only, minus some. The table lists about 250,000 clones, under 80% of them singletons. The source material was PBMCs. Receptors originate from a female donor in good health and CMV-seronegative.

The rearrangement uses TRBV4-1 and TRBJ2-1; tentative D call: TRBD1 (5 bases). Per germline, CDR1 MGHRA and CDR2 YSYEKL. The CDR3 totals 16 residues. V lost 4 bases, J lost 6 bases, and 19 bases lay in between. Here the CDR3 reads CASSRQGSRELNEQFF. The CDR3 coding sequence is TGCGCCAGCAGCCGCCAGGGTTCCCGAGAACTCAATGAGCAGTTCTTC.

The chain combines TRBV18 with TRBJ2-5, with D uncertain. The CDR3 consists of 11 residues. Trimming removed 6 bases at V and 2 bases at J, with 4 bases between. Germline V gene lookup returns CDR1 KGHSH and CDR2 LQKENI. In DNA, the CDR3 is TGTGCCAGCTCTCTGCAAGAGACCCAGTACTTC. Translated, it gives CASSLQETQYF.

The chain links TRBV10-1 to TRBJ1-3, with no clear D. Trimming removed 0 bases from V and 5 bases from J, with 5 bases in between. CDR1 is WNHNN and CDR2 is SYGVQD in the germline V gene (reference sequence). This CDR3 has 13 amino acids. CDR3 coding DNA: TGCGCCAGCAGTGAGTCGGGCCGAAACACCATATATTTT. Translating it yields CASSESGRNTIYF.